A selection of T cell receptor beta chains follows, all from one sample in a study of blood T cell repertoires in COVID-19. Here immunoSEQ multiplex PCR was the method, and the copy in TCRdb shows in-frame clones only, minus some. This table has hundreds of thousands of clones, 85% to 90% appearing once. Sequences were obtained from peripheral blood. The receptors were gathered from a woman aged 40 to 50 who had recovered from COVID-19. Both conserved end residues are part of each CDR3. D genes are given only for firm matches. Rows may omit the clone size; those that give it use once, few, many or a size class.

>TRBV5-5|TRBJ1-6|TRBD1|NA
CASSFDRGGISPLHF
TGTGCCAGCAGCTTCGACAGGGGTGGGATTTCACCCCTCCACTTT
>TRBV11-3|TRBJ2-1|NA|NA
CASSLDLNEQFF
TGTGCCAGCAGCTTAGATCTCAATGAGCAGTTCTTC
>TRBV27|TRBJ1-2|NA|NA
CASRGPRYYGYTF
TGTGCCAGCAGGGGGCCCCGTTACTATGGCTACACCTTC
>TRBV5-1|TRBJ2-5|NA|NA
CASSLDRQETQYF
TGCGCCAGCAGCCTCGACAGGCAAGAGACCCAGTACTTC
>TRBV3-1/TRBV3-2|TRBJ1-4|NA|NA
CASTRDRNEKLFF
TGTGCCAGCACCCGAGACAGAAATGAAAAACTGTTTTTT
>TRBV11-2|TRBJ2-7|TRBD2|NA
CASSPRAETSGGGSYEQYF
TGTGCCAGCAGCCCCCGGGCGGAGACTAGCGGGGGGGGCTCCTACGAGCAGTACTTC
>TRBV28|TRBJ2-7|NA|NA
CASSPGQSGEQYF
TGTGCCAGCAGCCCCGGGCAGAGCGGCGAGCAGTACTTC
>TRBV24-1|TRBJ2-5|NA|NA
CATSDPSERQETQYF
TGTGCCACCAGTGATCCGTCGGAGCGCCAAGAGACCCAGTACTTC
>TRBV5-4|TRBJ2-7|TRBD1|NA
CASSSTTGATYEQYF
TGTGCCAGCAGCTCAACCACAGGGGCAACCTACGAGCAGTACTTC
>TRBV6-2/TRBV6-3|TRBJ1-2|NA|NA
CASSAASAVYGYTF
TGTGCCAGCAGTGCCGCCAGCGCAGTCTATGGCTACACCTTC
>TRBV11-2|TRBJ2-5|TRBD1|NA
CASSSSRGRETQYF
TGTGCCAGCAGCTCCTCCAGGGGGCGAGAGACCCAGTACTTC
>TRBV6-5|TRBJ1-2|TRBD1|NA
CASSYDRGRGGYTF
TGTGCCAGCAGTTACGACAGGGGGCGGGGAGGCTACACCTTC
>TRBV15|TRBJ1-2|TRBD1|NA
CATSRGDRVRYTF
TGTGCCACCAGCAGAGGTGACAGGGTGCGCTACACCTTC
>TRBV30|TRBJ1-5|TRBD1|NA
CAWSVQGLWNQPQHF
TGTGCCTGGAGTGTACAGGGGTTGTGGAATCAGCCCCAGCATTTT
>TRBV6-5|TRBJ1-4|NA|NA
CAGALGGTTNEKLFF
TGTGCCGGTGCTCTCGGGGGGACAACTAATGAAAAACTGTTTTTT
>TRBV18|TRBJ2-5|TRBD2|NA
CASSPVLAGGLQETQYF
TGTGCCAGCTCACCAGTACTAGCGGGGGGGTTACAAGAGACCCAGTACTTC
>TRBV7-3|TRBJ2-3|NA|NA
CASRTGPHTDTQYF
TGTGCCAGCAGGACAGGCCCCCACACAGATACGCAGTATTTT
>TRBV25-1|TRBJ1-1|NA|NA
CASSGLGVMNTEAFF
TGTGCCAGCAGTGGATTAGGGGTCATGAACACTGAAGCTTTCTTT
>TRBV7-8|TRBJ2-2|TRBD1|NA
CASFGGQGESDTGELFF
TGTGCCAGTTTCGGGGGACAGGGGGAATCTGACACCGGGGAGCTGTTTTTT
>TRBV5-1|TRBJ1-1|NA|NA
CASSFSLLSTEAFF
TGCGCCAGCAGCTTTTCTCTCTTGAGCACTGAAGCTTTCTTT
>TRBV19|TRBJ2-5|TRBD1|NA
CASTPTGVETQYF
TGTGCCAGTACCCCGACAGGGGTCGAGACCCAGTACTTC
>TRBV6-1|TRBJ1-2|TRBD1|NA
CASSGPGQVVNYGYTF
TGTGCCAGCAGTGGACCGGGACAGGTCGTTAACTATGGCTACACCTTC
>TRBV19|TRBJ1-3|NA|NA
CASSIVPGIVGNTIYF
TGTGCCAGTAGTATAGTTCCAGGGATCGTGGGAAACACCATATATTTT
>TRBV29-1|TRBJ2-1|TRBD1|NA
CSVQTGDEQFF
TGCAGCGTGCAAACAGGGGATGAGCAGTTCTTC
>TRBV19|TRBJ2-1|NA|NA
CASSISGSPRGQFF
TGTGCCAGTAGTATTTCGGGTTCCCCTAGGGGGCAGTTCTTC
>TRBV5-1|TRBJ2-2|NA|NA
CASVGSGTGELFF
TGCGCCAGCGTCGGTTCGGGGACCGGGGAGCTGTTTTTT
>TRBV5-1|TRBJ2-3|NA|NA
CASSLGQTRATQYF
TGCGCCAGCAGCTTGGGACAGACCAGAGCTACGCAGTATTTT
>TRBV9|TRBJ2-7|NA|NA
CASSTAALSYEQYF
TGTGCCAGCAGCACCGCGGCCCTTTCCTACGAGCAGTACTTC
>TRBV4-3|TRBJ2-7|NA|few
CASSQSRASYEQYF
TGCGCCAGCAGCCAAAGCCGAGCGTCCTACGAGCAGTACTTC
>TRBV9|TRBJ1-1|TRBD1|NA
CASSVGRTGEDTEAFF
TGTGCCAGCAGCGTAGGTAGGACAGGGGAAGACACTGAAGCTTTCTTT
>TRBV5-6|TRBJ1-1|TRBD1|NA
CASRETGVTEAFF
TGTGCCAGCAGAGAAACAGGGGTCACTGAAGCTTTCTTT
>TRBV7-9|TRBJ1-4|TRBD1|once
CASRPTGANEKLFF
TGTGCCAGCAGGCCGACAGGGGCTAATGAAAAACTGTTTTTT
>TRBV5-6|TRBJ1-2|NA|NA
CASSLGQRGYGYTF
TGTGCCAGCAGCTTGGGACAGCGAGGCTATGGCTACACCTTC
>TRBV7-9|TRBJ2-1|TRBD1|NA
CASSPGGQGMHEQFF
TGTGCCAGCAGCCCCGGCGGACAGGGGATGCATGAGCAGTTCTTC
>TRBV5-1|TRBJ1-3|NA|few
CASSLAPFGPGNTIYF
TGCGCCAGCAGCTTGGCACCATTTGGGCCTGGAAACACCATATATTTT
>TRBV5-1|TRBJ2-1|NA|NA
CASSPGTGYNEQFF
TGCGCCAGCAGCCCGGGGACTGGCTACAATGAGCAGTTCTTC
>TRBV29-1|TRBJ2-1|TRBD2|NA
CSVNSGVVYNEQFF
TGCAGCGTAAATAGCGGGGTTGTTTACAATGAGCAGTTCTTC
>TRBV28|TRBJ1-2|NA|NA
CASSLNRAPGLYGYTF
TGTGCCAGCAGTTTAAACAGGGCCCCGGGCTTGTATGGCTACACCTTC
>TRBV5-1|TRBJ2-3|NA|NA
CASSLDGSADTQYF
TGCGCCAGCAGCTTGGATGGCAGCGCAGATACGCAGTATTTT
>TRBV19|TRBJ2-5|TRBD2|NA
CASSIGVAGEETQYF
TGTGCCAGTAGTATAGGCGTAGCGGGGGAAGAGACCCAGTACTTC
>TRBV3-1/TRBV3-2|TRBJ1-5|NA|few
CASSQERGQPQHF
TGTGCCAGCAGCCAAGAACGGGGACAGCCCCAGCATTTT
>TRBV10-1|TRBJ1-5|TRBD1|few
CASSRRQGVHNQPQHF
TGCGCCAGCAGTAGGAGACAGGGGGTCCACAATCAGCCCCAGCATTTT
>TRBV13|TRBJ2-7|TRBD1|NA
CASSSNQGASYEQYF
TGTGCCAGCAGCTCAAACCAGGGGGCGTCCTACGAGCAGTACTTC
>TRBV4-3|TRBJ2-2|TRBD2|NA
CASSHIVAGTAGELFF
TGCGCCAGCAGCCACATTGTAGCGGGAACGGCCGGGGAGCTGTTTTTT
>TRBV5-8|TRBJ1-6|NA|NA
CASSLAKFGRVDSPLHF
TGTGCCAGCAGCTTGGCCAAGTTCGGCAGGGTGGATTCACCCCTCCACTTT
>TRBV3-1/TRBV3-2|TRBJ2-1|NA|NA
CASSQGVTGNEQFF
TGTGCCAGCAGCCAAGGGGTAACGGGGAATGAGCAGTTCTTC
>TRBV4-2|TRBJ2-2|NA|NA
CASSPSSGRGRGTGELFF
TGTGCCAGCAGCCCCTCCTCGGGGCGGGGGAGGGGGACCGGGGAGCTGTTTTTT
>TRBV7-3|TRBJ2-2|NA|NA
CASSPQPDLARGELFF
TGTGCCAGCAGCCCTCAGCCGGACCTAGCCCGCGGGGAGCTGTTTTTT
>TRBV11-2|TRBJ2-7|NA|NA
CASSPGVYEQYF
TGTGCCAGCAGCCCGGGGGTGTACGAGCAGTACTTC
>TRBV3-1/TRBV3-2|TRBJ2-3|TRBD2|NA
CASSLGLVAGGILDTQYF
TGTGCCAGCAGCCTAGGACTAGTAGCTGGGGGGATCTTGGATACGCAGTATTTT
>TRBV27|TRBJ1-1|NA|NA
CASSPGGWRAFF
TGTGCCAGCAGTCCTGGGGGCTGGAGGGCTTTCTTT
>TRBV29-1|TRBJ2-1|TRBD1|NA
CSVGQYGTYEQFF
TGCAGCGTGGGACAGTACGGTACCTATGAGCAGTTCTTC
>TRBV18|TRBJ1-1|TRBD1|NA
CASSPGTGDTEAFF
TGTGCCAGCTCACCGGGGACAGGGGACACTGAAGCTTTCTTT
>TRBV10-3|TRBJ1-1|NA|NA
CAISESRNTEAFF
TGTGCCATCAGTGAGTCTAGGAACACTGAAGCTTTCTTT
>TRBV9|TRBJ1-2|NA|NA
CASSVGGRGYTF
TGTGCCAGCAGCGTAGGAGGGAGGGGCTACACCTTC
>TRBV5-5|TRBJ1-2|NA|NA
CASSSATGYGYTF
TGTGCCAGCAGCTCCGCTACAGGATATGGCTACACCTTC
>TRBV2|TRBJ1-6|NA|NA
CASRVFPRDSPLHF
TGTGCCAGCAGAGTTTTCCCCCGGGATTCACCCCTCCACTTT
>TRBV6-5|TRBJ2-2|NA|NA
CASSYKGEGTGELFF
TGTGCCAGCAGTTATAAGGGGGAGGGAACCGGGGAGCTGTTTTTT
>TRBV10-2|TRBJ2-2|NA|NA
CASSEAGNTGELFF
TGCGCCAGCAGTGAGGCAGGGAACACCGGGGAGCTGTTTTTT